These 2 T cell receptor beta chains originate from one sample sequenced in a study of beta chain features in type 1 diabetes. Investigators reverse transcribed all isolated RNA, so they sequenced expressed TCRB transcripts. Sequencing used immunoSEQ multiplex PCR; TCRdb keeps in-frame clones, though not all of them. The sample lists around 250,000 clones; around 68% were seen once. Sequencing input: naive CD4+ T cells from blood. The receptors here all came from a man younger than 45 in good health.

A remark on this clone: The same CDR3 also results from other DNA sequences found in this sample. CDR3 sequence (DNA): TGTGCCTGGAGTCGCACTGGCTACGAGCAGTACTTC. It translates to CAWSRTGYEQYF. This sequence joins TRBV30 and TRBJ2-7; D ambiguous. V was clipped by 2 bases and J by 3 bases, with 8 bases between them. CDR1 is GTSNPN, CDR2 SVGIG, per germline (reference sequence). The CDR3 is 12 amino acids.

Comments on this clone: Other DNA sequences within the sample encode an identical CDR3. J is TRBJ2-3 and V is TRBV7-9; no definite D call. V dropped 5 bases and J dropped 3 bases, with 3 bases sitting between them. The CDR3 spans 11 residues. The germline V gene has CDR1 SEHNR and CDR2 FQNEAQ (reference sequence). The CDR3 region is CASSPTDTQYF. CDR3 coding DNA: TGTGCCAGCAGCCCGACAGATACGCAGTATTTT. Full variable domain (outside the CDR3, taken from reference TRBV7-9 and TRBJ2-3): DTGVSQNPRHKITKRGQNVTFRCDPISEHNRLYWYRQTLGQGPEFLTYFQNEAQLEKSRLLSDRFSAERPKGSFSTLEIQRTEQGDSAMYLCASSPTDTQYFGPGTRLTVL.